One and the same sample provided the 2 T cell receptor beta chains below, sequenced in a study of blood T cells in healthy people across ages. Using a J-beta primer mix together with a sample-barcoded 5' primer, a second PCR was run for about 6 to 12 cycles. TCRdb recomputed calls from the 5' RACE reads with MiXCR, one row per CDR3 protein. This sample has about 2 million distinct CDR3 sequences; just under 50% occur once, and the top ten carry approximately 2.1%. Sequenced material: blood. These receptor sequences come from a middle-aged woman in good health.

The chain carries TRBV23-1 and TRBJ1-5; D perhaps matches TRBD1 (6 bases). TRBV23-1 is flagged as an ORF with uncertain function. The CDR3 length is 14 residues. V lost 10 bases to trimming and J lost 0 bases, with 13 bases between them. CDR3 loop: CATGQSLSNQPQHF. The CDR3, as DNA: TGCGCCACAGGACAGAGCCTTAGCAATCAGCCCCAGCATTTT.

This clonotype was counted only a few times. The chain uses TRBV4-1 and TRBJ2-5; no firm D call. CDR1 is MGHRA, CDR2 YSYEKL, per germline. Trimming left V 11 bases short and J 2 bases short, with 15 bases between. This CDR3 comprises 13 residues. CDR3 nucleotide sequence: TGCGCCGGAAGTAAAGGAATACAAGAGACCCAGTACTTC. Translating gives CAGSKGIQETQYF.